This TCR beta chain was sequenced during a study of blood T cell repertoires in COVID-19. Looking at the study overall: Acute and convalescent COVID-19 samples came from the United States, Italy and Spain.

Per the germline V gene, CDR1 is MNHEY and CDR2 is SVGAGI. The CDR3 length is 12 residues. V was pared by 8 bases and J by 8 bases, with 14 bases between. Measured with immunoSEQ multiplex PCR; TCRdb has only the in-frame clones, and not every one. The repertoire has 200,000 or so clones, roughly nine tenths of them found once; the top ten carry 2% to 2.5%. This chain connects TRBV6-5 to TRBJ2-3; TRBD2 might be the D (7 bases). The receptor was derived from a woman aged 50 to 65 with acute or convalescent COVID-19. The sequenced sample consisted of peripheral blood. The DNA of the CDR3 is TGTGCCAGCCTCAGGGGCGGGAGTACGCAGTATTTT. This codes for CASLRGGSTQYF.